This passage covers 4 T cell receptor beta chains from one sample sequenced in a study of T cell changes during pregnancy in multiple sclerosis. Sequenced by immunoSEQ multiplex PCR; TCRdb stores in-frame clones only, minus some. The sample lists 45,000 to 55,000 clones, 88% occurring once. Source: CD4+ T cells from peripheral blood mononuclear cells, taken in the second trimester of pregnancy. The receptors were gathered from a female donor with multiple sclerosis, enrolled in a pregnancy study.

This rearrangement joins TRBV10-1 to TRBJ2-5, with 12 nucleotides matching TRBD2. Germline CDR1 is WNHNN and CDR2 is SYGVQD (reference sequence). This CDR3 comprises 16 residues. V lost 2 bases to trimming and J lost 0 bases; unmatched junction nucleotides: 1. Here the CDR3 DNA reads TGCGCCAGCAGTGAGGGGACTAGCGGGCACCAAGAGACCCAGTACTTC. This sequence encodes CASSEGTSGHQETQYF.

The chain joins TRBV11-3 to TRBJ2-5; 9 bases align to TRBD1. V was pared by 3 bases and J by 5 bases, with 10 bases of the junction left unmatched. CDR3 size: 16 residues. Germline-derived CDR1 and CDR2 are SGHNT and YENEEA. The CDR3 sequence: CASSFSTGGYGETQYF. The CDR3 DNA sequence: TGTGCCAGCAGCTTTTCAACAGGGGGCTACGGTGAGACCCAGTACTTC.

V and J are TRBV5-4 and TRBJ1-2; 9 bases map to TRBD1. V was pared by 4 bases and J by 2 bases, with 3 bases of the junction left unmatched. CDR1 is SGHNT and CDR2 is YYREEE in the germline V gene (reference sequence). The CDR3 runs to 14 residues. The CDR3 sequence: CASSPGQGNYGYTF. The CDR3, as DNA: TGTGCCAGCAGCCCAGGACAGGGGAACTATGGCTACACCTTC.

The chain employs TRBV6-6 and TRBJ1-1; D remains unclear. Germline V gives CDR1 MNHNY, CDR2 SVGAGI (reference sequence). CDR3 length: 12 residues. Deletions cut 2 bases from V and 6 bases from J, with 7 bases between. CDR3 sequence: CASSYQESEAFF. CDR3 in DNA: TGTGCCAGCAGTTACCAGGAATCTGAAGCTTTCTTT.